Given below is one T cell receptor (beta chain) in context. Its antigen is as yet unknown. This entry comes from a study of T cells expressing NK-cell markers. Overall study context: Eight donors were sequenced, of whom seven were HCMV-seropositive, while the remaining one was HCMV-seronegative. Study-wide points: The CD3+CD56-NKG2C+ fraction was also led by these clonotypes in a few donors. HCMV specificity of the expanded NKG2C+ T cell clones was not established.

There are 18 residues in the CDR3. Each CDR3 protein gets one entry in TCRdb, which reprocessed the 5' RACE reads and gives no DNA. The sample's table shows about 390,000 distinct CDR3 sequences. The chain is built from TRBV12-3 or TRBV12-4 and TRBJ2-7; the TCRdb call, TRBD1, lacks DNA for checking. The specimen sequenced was blood T cells: a sorted CD56 or NKG2C T cell subset, CD4+ or CD8+ T cells, or bulk PBMC T cells (not recorded which). The receptor's source is a woman aged 45-60 years in good health. CDR3 residues: CASSFFRQSPRASYEQYF.